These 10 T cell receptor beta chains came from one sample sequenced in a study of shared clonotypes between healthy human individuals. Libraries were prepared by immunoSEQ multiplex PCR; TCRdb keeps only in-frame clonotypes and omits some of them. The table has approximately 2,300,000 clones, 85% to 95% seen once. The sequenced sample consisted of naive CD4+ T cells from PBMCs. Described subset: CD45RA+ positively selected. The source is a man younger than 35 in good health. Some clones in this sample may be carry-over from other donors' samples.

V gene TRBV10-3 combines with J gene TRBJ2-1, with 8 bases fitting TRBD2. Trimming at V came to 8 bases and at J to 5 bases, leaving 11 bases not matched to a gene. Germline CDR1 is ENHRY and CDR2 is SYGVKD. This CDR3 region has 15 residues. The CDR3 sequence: CAIREAGVWDNEQFF. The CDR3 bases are TGTGCCATCCGGGAAGCGGGAGTCTGGGACAATGAGCAGTTCTTC.

CDR3: CAFRGAGGNSPLHF. CDR3 sequence (DNA): TGTGCCTTCCGGGGGGCAGGGGGTAATTCACCCCTCCACTTT. The chain has TRBV30 and TRBJ1-6; 7 bases fit TRBD1. There are 14 residues in the CDR3. The V gene's germline CDR1 is GTSNPN and CDR2 SVGIG (reference sequence). V gave up 7 bases and J gave up 6 bases; unmatched junction bases: 9.

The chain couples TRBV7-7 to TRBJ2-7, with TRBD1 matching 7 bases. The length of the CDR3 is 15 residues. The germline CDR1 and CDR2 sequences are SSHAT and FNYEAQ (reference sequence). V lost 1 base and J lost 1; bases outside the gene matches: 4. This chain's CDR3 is CASSLGQGYSYEQYF. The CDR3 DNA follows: TGTGCCAGCAGCTTAGGACAGGGATATTCCTACGAGCAGTACTTC.

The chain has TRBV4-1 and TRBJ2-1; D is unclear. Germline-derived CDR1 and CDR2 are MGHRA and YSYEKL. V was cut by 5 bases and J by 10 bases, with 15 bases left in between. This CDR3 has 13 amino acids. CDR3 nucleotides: TGCGCCAGCAGCTCCCGGCCGAACGACGAGCAGTTCTTC. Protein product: CASSSRPNDEQFF.

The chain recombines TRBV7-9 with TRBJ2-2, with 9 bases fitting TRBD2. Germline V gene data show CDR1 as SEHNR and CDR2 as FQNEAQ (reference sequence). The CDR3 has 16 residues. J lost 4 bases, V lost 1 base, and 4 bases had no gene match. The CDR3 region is CASSLVSSGSTGELFF. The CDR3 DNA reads TGTGCCAGCAGCTTAGTGAGTAGCGGGAGCACCGGGGAGCTGTTTTTT.

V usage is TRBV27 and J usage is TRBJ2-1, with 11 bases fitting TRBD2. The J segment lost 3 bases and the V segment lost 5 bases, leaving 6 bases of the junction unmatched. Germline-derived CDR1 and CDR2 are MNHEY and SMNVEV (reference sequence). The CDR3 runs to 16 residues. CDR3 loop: CASSRTSGSLYNEQFF. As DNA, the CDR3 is TGTGCCAGCAGTCGTACTAGCGGGAGTCTCTACAATGAGCAGTTCTTC.

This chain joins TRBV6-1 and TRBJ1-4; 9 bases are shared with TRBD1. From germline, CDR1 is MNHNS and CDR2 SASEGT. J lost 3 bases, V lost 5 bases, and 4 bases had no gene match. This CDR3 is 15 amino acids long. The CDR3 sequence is CASSLGTGPNEKLFF. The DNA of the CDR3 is TGTGCCAGCAGTTTAGGGACAGGGCCTAATGAAAAACTGTTTTTT.

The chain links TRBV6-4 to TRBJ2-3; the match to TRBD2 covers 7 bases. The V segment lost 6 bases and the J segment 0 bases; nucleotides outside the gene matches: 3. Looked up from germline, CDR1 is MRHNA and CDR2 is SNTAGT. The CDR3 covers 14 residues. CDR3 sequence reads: CASSSAGSTDTQYF. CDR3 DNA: TGTGCCAGCAGCTCAGCGGGAAGCACAGATACGCAGTATTTT.

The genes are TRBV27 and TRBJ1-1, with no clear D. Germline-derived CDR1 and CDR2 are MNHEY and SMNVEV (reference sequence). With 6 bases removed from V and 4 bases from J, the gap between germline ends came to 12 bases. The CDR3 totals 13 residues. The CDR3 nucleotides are TGTGCCAGCAGCTTGACGACAAGCACTGAAGCTTTCTTT. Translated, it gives CASSLTTSTEAFF.

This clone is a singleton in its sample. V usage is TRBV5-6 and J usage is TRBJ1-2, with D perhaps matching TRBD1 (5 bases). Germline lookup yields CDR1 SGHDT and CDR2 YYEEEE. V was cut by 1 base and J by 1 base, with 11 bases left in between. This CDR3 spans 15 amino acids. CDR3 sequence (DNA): TGTGCCAGCAGCTTGCGGGGGTACGGTAACTATGGCTACACCTTC. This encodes CASSLRGYGNYGYTF.